This TCR beta chain was sequenced during a study of identical twins. Study conclusions and caveats: Models, which agreed with sharing between unrelated individuals, nonetheless underestimated the out-of-frame TCR alpha sharing seen in monozygotic twins.

Germline assignment: CDR1 SQVTM and CDR2 ANQGSEA. V dropped 4 bases and J dropped 6 bases, with 10 bases sitting between them. The CDR3 runs to 12 residues. The cDNA had a unique molecular identifier and a template-switch universal primer site. Using its own MiXCR run on the 5' RACE reads, TCRdb lists one record per CDR3 protein. The data contain around 280,000 distinct CDR3 sequences, approximately 8.5% of them singletons. This clonotype was recorded many times. Its antigen is unknown. In addition, the sample was reused for a study of yellow fever vaccine responses in identical twins. From that report: Reports say the vaccine T cell response in twins looked partly convergent and partly personalized.

The chain uses TRBV29-1 and TRBJ2-1; D may be TRBD2 (6 bases). The TCR sequence derives from a woman between 18 and 29 years old in good health. Sequenced material: memory (CD45RO+) T cells sorted from blood. Here the CDR3 DNA reads TGCAGCGTTGGGCGGGAAGGCAATGAGCAGTTCTTC. Translating it yields CSVGREGNEQFF.